This T cell receptor (beta chain) is drawn from a study of identical twins. Each CDR3 protein is one row after TCRdb ran MiXCR on the 5' RACE reads. Of about 200,000 distinct CDR3 sequences in the sample, more than 6.5% were seen once. Study observations and caveats: Without tracking the same donors, conclusions rested on cross-sectional statistical analysis.

V dropped 0 bases and J dropped 7; count of bases not matched to a gene: 11. The CDR3 has 17 amino acids. Germline V gene data show CDR1 as LNHDA and CDR2 as SQIVND (reference sequence). Worth noting for this clonotype: The antigen remains unidentified.

The sample was also linked to a second study, of yellow fever vaccine responses in identical twins.

This TCR came from a woman aged 18-29 years in good health. Material: memory (CD45RO+) T cells sorted from blood. The chain is built from TRBV19 and TRBJ2-1, with 8 bases matching TRBD1. The CDR3 loop reads CASSIDLWTGIGNEQFF. In nucleotides, the CDR3 is TGTGCCAGTAGTATAGATCTATGGACAGGGATTGGGAATGAGCAGTTCTTC. Full variable domain (rest looked up from reference TRBV19 and TRBJ2-1): DGGITQSPKYLFRKEGQNVTLSCEQNLNHDAMYWYRQDPGQGLRLIYYSQIVNDFQKGDIAEGYSVSREKKESFPLTVTSAQKNPTAFYLCASSIDLWTGIGNEQFFGPGTRLTVL.